The present T cell receptor beta chain was sequenced within a study of blood T cell repertoires in COVID-19. Trimming at V came to 5 bases and at J to 9 bases, leaving 7 bases not matched to a gene. CDR1 is SGHTA, CDR2 FQGNSA, per germline. The CDR3 extends over 13 amino acids. Using immunoSEQ multiplex PCR, the repertoire was profiled, and TCRdb retains in-frame clones only, with some absent. The table records some 150,000 clones, over 75% of them present only once. Source material: peripheral blood. V usage is TRBV7-2 and J usage is TRBJ2-1, with TRBD1 identical over 7 bases. The sequence was collected from a human donor in a cohort sampled during active COVID-19. For the CDR3, the DNA is TGTGCCAGCAGCACGGTTTCAGGGGGTGAGCAGTTCTTC. As protein: CASSTVSGGEQFF.